The T cell receptor beta chain described here comes from a study of blood T cell repertoires in COVID-19. V shed 6 bases, J shed 5 bases, and the junction held 6 bases outside the gene matches. Germline V gene data show CDR1 as MNHEY and CDR2 as SVGAGI. CDR3 size: 13 residues. Assay: immunoSEQ multiplex PCR; the TCRdb copy retains only in-frame clones and omits some. The sample includes approximately 190,000 clones, about 81% of them seen just once. The TCR originated in a man in his thirties or forties with active or convalescent COVID-19. Input material: peripheral blood. The chain links TRBV6-5 to TRBJ1-1; 7 bases match TRBD1. The chain's CDR3 is CASRETGQTEAFF. In nucleotides, the CDR3 is TGTGCCAGCAGGGAGACAGGGCAAACTGAAGCTTTCTTT.